Given below is one T cell receptor (beta chain) in context. The data are from a study of identical twins. TCRdb redid the calling of the 5' RACE reads with MiXCR, one entry per CDR3 protein. The sample has hundreds of thousands of distinct CDR3 sequences, approximately 21% seen once. CDR3 length: 17 amino acids. V was cut by 5 bases and J by 0 bases, with 14 bases left in between. The sample was also reused in another study, on T cells expressing NK-cell markers. That publication notes: Eight donors were sequenced, seven testing HCMV-seropositive and one testing seronegative.

The sequenced sample was PBMCs. This sequence joins TRBV12-3 or TRBV12-4 and TRBJ2-6, with D possibly being TRBD2 (6 bases). This TCR came from a woman between 18 and 29 years old in good health. The DNA for the CDR3 is TGTGCCAGCAGTGGGCGGGACCGACGCTCTGGGGCCAACGTCCTGACTTTC. It is translated as CASSGRDRRSGANVLTF.